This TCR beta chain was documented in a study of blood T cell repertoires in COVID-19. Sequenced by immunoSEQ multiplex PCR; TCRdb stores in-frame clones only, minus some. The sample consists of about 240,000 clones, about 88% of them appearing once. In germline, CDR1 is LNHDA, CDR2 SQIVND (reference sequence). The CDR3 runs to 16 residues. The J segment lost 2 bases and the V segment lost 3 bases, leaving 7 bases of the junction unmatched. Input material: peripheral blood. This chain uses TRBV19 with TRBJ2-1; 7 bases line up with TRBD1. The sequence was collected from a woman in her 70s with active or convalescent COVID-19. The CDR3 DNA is TGTGCCAGTAGTATCGTACAGGGGACCCCCTACAATGAGCAGTTCTTC. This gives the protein CASSIVQGTPYNEQFF.